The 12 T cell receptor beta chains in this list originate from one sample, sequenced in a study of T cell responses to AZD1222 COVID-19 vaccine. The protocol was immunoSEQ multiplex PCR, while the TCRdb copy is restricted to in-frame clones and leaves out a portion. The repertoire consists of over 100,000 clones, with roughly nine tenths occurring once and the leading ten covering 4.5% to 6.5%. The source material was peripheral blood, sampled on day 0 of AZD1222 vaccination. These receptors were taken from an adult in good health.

CDR3 bases: TGCAGCGTGGGGACGGGGGAGGTTGGCTACACCTTC. Amino acids: CSVGTGEVGYTF. V is TRBV29-1 and J is TRBJ1-2; maybe TRBD1 (5 bases). The CDR3 sequence is 12 residues long. The V and J ends lost 6 bases and 7 bases respectively, with 15 bases between them. Germline CDR1 is SQVTM and CDR2 is ANQGSEA. Full variable domain (rest looked up from reference TRBV29-1 and TRBJ1-2): SAVISQKPSRDICQRGTSLTIQCQVDSQVTMMFWYRQQPGQSLTLIATANQGSEATYESGFVIDKFPISRPNLTFSTLTVSNMSPEDSSIYLCSVGTGEVGYTFGSGTRLTVV.

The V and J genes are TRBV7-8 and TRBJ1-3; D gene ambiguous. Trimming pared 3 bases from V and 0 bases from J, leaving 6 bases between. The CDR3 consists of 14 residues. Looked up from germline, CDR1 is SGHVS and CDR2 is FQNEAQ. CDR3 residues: CASSLLSSGNTIYF. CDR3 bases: TGTGCCAGCAGCTTGCTGAGCTCTGGAAACACCATATATTTT.

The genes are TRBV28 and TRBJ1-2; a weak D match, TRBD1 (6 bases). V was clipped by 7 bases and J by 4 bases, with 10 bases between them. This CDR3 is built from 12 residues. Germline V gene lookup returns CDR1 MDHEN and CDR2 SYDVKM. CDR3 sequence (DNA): TGTGCCAGCAAAGGACAGCCCTATGGCTACACCTTC. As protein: CASKGQPYGYTF.

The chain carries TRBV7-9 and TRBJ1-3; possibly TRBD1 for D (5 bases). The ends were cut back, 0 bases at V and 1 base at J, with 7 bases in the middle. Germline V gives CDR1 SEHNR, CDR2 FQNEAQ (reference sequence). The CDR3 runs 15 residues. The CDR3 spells CASSLARGSGNTIYF. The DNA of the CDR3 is TGTGCCAGCAGCTTAGCGCGGGGGTCTGGAAACACCATATATTTT.

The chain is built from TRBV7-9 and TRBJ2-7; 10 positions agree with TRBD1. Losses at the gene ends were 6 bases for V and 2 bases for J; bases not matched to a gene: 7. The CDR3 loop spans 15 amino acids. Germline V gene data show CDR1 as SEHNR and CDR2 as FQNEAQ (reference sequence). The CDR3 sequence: CASSQPGQGTYEQYF. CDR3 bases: TGTGCCAGCAGTCAGCCGGGACAGGGGACCTACGAGCAGTACTTC.

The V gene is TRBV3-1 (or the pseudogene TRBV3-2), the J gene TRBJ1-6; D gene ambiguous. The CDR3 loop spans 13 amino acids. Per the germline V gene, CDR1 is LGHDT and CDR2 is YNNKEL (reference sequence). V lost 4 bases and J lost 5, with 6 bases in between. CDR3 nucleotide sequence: TGTGCCAGCAGCCTGGGTAATAATTCACCCCTCCACTTT. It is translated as CASSLGNNSPLHF.

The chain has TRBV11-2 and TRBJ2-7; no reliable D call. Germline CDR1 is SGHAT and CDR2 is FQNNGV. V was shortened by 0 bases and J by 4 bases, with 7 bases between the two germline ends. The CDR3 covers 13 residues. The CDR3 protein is CASSLEGGYEQYF. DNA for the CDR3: TGTGCCAGCAGCTTAGAGGGTGGGTACGAGCAGTACTTC.

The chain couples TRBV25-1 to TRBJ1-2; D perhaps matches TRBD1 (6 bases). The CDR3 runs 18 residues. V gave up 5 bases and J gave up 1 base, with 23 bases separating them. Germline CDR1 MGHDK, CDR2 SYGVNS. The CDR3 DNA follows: TGTGCCAGCAGTCCTCTGGGCGCCAGGGGAAGAAATAACTATGGCTACACCTTC. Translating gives CASSPLGARGRNNYGYTF.

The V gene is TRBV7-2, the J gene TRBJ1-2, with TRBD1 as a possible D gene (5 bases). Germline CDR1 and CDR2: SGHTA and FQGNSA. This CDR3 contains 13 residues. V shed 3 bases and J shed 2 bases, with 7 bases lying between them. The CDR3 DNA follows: TGTGCCAGCAGCTTCAGGGTAAACTATGGCTACACCTTC. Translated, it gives CASSFRVNYGYTF.

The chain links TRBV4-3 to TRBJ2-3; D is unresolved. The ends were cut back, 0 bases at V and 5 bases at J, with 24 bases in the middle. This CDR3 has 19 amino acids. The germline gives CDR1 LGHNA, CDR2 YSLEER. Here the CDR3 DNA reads TGCGCCAGCAGCCAAGAGGCCGCGCCGGGCCTAATCGCAGTAGATACGCAGTATTTT. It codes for CASSQEAAPGLIAVDTQYF.

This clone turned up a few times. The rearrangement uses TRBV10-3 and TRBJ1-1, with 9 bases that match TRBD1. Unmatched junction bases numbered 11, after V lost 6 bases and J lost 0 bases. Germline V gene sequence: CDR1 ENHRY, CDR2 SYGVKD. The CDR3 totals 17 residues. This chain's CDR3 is CAIRPGSGQGLNTEAFF. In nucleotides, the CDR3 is TGTGCCATCAGACCCGGAAGCGGACAGGGGTTGAACACTGAAGCTTTCTTT.

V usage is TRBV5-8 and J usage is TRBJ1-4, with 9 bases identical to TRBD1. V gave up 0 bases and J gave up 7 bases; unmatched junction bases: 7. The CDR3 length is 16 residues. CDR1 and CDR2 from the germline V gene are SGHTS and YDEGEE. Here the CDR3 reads CASSLAGTGPSEKLFF. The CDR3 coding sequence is TGTGCCAGCAGCTTGGCCGGGACAGGGCCTTCTGAAAAACTGTTTTTT.